The entry that follows covers one T cell receptor (beta chain) sequence. No antigen is known for it. The sample belongs to a study of identical twins. General study findings and limits: Beta out-of-frame sequences displayed a weaker excess of sharing between twins. Models underestimated TCR alpha sharing (out-of-frame) in monozygotic twins. Where out-of-frame alpha sequences were twin-shared, they showed excess low generation probability.

One entry per CDR3 protein results from TCRdb running MiXCR on the 5' RACE reads. The table records 300,000 to 400,000 distinct CDR3 sequences, around an eighth of them present only once. Germline CDR1 is MDHEN and CDR2 is SYDVKM. The CDR3 extends over 17 amino acids. V lost 6 bases and J 0 bases, leaving 15 bases between the germline ends. Healthy Caucasians supplied all donations. This sample also appeared in a second study, on yellow fever vaccine responses in identical twins.

The sequenced sample was CD8+ T cells sorted from blood. This TCR derives from a woman aged 18-29 years in good health. V and J are TRBV28 and TRBJ1-6; no reliable D call. In DNA form, the CDR3 reads TGTGCCAGCAGCCCTGGGGTGGGATACTCCTATAATTCACCCCTCCACTTT. Translated, it gives CASSPGVGYSYNSPLHF.